The present T cell receptor beta chain was sequenced within a study of a mutant IDH1 vaccine in newly diagnosed glioma. Whole-study context: Patients got radiotherapy, temozolomide, or both beforehand, and most got both.

Libraries were prepared by immunoSEQ multiplex PCR; TCRdb keeps only in-frame clonotypes and omits some of them. The data contain roughly 36,000 clones, roughly 90% of them singletons. A note on this clone: Antigen unknown.

Time point defined: week 23, last vaccination. The study gave 300 ug of mutant IDH1 20-mer peptide per vaccine dose, with topical imiquimod. This CDR3 comprises 15 residues. Germline V CDR1 and CDR2: MDHEN, SYDVKM. The junction had 6 bases not matched to a gene; V was cut back by 6 bases and J by 2 bases. Source: PBMCs, taken from a glioma patient whose treatment included an IDH1 peptide vaccine. The gene calls are TRBV28 and TRBJ1-3, with 8 bases matching TRBD1. This receptor was identified in a man aged 35 to 55 with glioma. The CDR3 DNA reads TGTGCCAGCAGCCCGACAGGGGAGGCTGGAAACACCATATATTTT. Translation: CASSPTGEAGNTIYF.